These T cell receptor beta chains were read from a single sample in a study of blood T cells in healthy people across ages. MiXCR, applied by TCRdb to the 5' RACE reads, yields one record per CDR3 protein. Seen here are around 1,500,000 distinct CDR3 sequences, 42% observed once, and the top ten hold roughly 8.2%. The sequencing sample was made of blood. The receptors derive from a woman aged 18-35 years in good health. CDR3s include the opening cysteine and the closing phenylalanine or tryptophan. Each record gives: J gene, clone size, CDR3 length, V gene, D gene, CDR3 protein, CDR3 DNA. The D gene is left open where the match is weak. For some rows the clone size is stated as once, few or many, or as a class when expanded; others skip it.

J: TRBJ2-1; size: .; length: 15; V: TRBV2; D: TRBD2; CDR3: CARGGSGGRYNEQFF; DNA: TGTGCCAGAGGAGGTAGCGGGGGGAGATACAATGAGCAGTTCTTC
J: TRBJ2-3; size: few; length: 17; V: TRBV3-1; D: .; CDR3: CASSQDLIQGNSDTQYF; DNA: TGTGCCAGCAGCCAAGACTTAATACAAGGCAATAGCGATACGCAGTATTTT
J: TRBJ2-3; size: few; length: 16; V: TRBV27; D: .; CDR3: CASSPLVGGGTDTQYF; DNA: TGTGCCAGCAGTCCCCTCGTGGGCGGGGGCACAGATACGCAGTATTTT
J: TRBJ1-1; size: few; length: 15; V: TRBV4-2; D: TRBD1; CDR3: CASSPAGTGDTEAFF; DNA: TGTGCCAGCAGCCCCGCCGGGACAGGGGACACTGAAGCTTTCTTT
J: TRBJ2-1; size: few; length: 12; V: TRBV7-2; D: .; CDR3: CASSHRDSEQFF; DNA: TGTGCCAGCAGCCACAGGGATAGTGAGCAGTTCTTC
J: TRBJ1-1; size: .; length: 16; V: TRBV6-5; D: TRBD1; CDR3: CASSRRGTGMNTEAFF; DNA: TGTGCCAGCAGTCGTCGCGGGACAGGAATGAACACTGAAGCTTTCTTT
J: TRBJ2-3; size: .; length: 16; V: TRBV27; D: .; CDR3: CASRLVGRGASDTQYF; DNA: TGTGCCAGCAGACTCGTCGGACGGGGGGCCTCAGATACGCAGTATTTT
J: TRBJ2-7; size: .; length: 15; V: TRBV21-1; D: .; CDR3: CASSSLRTGVIEQYF; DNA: TGTGCCAGCAGCAGCCTAAGGACAGGGGTTATCGAGCAGTACTTC
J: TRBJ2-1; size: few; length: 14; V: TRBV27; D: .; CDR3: CASSQWVGEHEQFF; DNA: TGTGCCAGCAGTCAATGGGTAGGGGAACATGAGCAGTTCTTC
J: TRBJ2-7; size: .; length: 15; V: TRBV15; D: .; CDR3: CATSHSRRSSYEQYF; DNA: TGTGCCACCAGCCACAGCAGAAGGAGCTCCTACGAGCAGTACTTC
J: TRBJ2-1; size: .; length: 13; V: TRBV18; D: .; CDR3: CASSPGQKETQFF; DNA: TGTGCCAGCTCACCTGGGCAGAAAGAGACCCAGTTCTTC
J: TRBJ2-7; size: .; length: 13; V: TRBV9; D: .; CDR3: CASSVVQVGEQYF; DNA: TGTGCCAGCAGCGTAGTTCAGGTGGGCGAGCAGTACTTC
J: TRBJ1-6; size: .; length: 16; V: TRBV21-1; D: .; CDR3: CASSKSRGREGSPLHF; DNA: TGTGCCAGCAGCAAAAGCAGGGGGCGTGAAGGTTCACCCCTCCACTTT
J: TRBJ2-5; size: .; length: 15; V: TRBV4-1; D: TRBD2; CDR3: CASSQAVTSGNEQYF; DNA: TGCGCCAGCAGCCAAGCTGTGACTAGCGGCAATGAGCAGTACTTC
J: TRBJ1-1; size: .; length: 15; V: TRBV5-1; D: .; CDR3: CASSLAPGMNTEAFF; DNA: TGCGCCAGCAGCTTGGCACCAGGGATGAACACTGAAGCTTTCTTT
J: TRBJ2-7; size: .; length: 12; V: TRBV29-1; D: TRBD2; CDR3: CSVPGGAWGQYF; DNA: TGCAGCGTTCCCGGGGGGGCCTGGGGGCAGTACTTC
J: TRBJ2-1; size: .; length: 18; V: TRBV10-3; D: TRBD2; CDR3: CAISLEPGLAGGYNEQFF; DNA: TGTGCCATCAGTCTCGAACCGGGACTAGCGGGAGGTTACAATGAGCAGTTCTTC
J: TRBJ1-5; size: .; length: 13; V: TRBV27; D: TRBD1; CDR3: CASSLDRVKPQHF; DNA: TGTGCCAGCAGTTTGGACAGGGTGAAGCCCCAGCATTTT
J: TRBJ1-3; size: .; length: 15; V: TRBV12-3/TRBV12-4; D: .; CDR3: CASTTTSASGNTIYF; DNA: TGTGCCAGCACAACCACGTCAGCCTCTGGAAACACCATATATTTT
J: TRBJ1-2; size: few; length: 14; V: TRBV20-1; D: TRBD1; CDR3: CSAVGQGMGYGYTF; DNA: TGCAGTGCAGTAGGACAGGGGATGGGCTATGGCTACACCTTC
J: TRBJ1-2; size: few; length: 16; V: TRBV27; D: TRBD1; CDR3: CASSSLARQGVYGYTF; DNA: TGTGCCAGCAGTTCTCTCGCCAGACAGGGGGTGTATGGCTACACCTTC
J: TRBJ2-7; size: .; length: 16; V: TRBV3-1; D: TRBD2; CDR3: CASSHPLAGGINEQYF; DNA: TGTGCCAGCAGCCACCCACTAGCGGGAGGTATCAATGAGCAGTACTTC
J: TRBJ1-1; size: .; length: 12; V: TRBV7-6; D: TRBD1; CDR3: CASLQGDTEAFF; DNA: TGTGCCAGCTTACAGGGGGACACTGAAGCTTTCTTT
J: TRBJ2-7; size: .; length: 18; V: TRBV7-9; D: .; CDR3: CASSLAWTGTAEPYEQYF; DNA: TGTGCCAGCAGCTTAGCGTGGACCGGGACGGCAGAACCTTACGAGCAGTACTTC
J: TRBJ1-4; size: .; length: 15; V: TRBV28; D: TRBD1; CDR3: CASSITGEINEKLFF; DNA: TGTGCCAGCAGCATCACAGGGGAGATTAATGAAAAACTGTTTTTT
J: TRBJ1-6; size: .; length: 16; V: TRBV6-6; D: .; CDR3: CASSTAGSSYNSPLHF; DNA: TGTGCCAGCAGTACGGCGGGGAGCTCCTATAATTCACCCCTCCACTTT
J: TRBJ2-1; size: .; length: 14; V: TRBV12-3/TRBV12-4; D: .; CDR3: CASSLQGGYVEQFF; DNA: TGTGCCAGCAGTTTACAGGGGGGTTATGTTGAGCAGTTCTTC